The T cell receptor beta chain described here comes from a study of T cells in Graves' hyperthyroidism and ophthalmopathy. At the level of the study: It was at initial diagnosis, before any treatment, that peripheral blood was collected.

Amplified TCR beta CDR3 regions came from RNA transcripts. RT-PCR in the first round (using the HTBI primer set) targeted the TCR CDR3. TCRdb re-analysed the multiplex PCR reads in MiXCR, keeping a single row per CDR3 protein. The repertoire includes under 300,000 distinct CDR3 sequences, roughly 15% of them detected once, and over 25% sits in the top ten. CDR1 SNHLY and CDR2 FYNNEI come from the germline V gene. Trimming pared 11 bases from V and 0 bases from J, leaving 15 bases between. This CDR3 has 14 amino acids. This clonotype was picked up many times. The hyperthyroidism patients had all been newly diagnosed, and their disease duration was under 2 months. Their ages ranged from 18 to 65 years. The study based diagnoses on clinical symptoms, serum thyroxine and TRAb, thyroid ultrasound and orbital computed tomography. The blood sample dates from first hyperthyroidism diagnosis, preceding any ophthalmopathy symptoms.

This receptor was taken from a woman aged 45-59 years with Graves' hyperthyroidism that later progressed to Graves' ophthalmopathy. The chain employs TRBV2 and TRBJ2-3, with a weak D call TRBD2 (5 bases). The sequenced sample was blood. The CDR3 spells CASRGVVSTDTQYF. In DNA form, the CDR3 reads TGTGCCTCACGGGGAGTTGTTAGCACAGATACGCAGTATTTT.